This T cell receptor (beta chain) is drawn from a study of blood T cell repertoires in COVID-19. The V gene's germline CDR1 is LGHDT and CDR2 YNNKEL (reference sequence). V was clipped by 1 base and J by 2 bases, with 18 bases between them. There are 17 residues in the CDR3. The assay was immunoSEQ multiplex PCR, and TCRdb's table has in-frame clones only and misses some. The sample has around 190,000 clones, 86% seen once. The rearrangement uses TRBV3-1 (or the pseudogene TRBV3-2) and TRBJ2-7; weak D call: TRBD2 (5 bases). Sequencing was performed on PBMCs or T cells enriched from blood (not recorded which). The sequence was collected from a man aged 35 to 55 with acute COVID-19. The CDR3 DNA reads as TGTGCCAGCAGCCAAGGGGGAGAAGCGAGGACCCCCTACGAGCAGTACTTC. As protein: CASSQGGEARTPYEQYF.